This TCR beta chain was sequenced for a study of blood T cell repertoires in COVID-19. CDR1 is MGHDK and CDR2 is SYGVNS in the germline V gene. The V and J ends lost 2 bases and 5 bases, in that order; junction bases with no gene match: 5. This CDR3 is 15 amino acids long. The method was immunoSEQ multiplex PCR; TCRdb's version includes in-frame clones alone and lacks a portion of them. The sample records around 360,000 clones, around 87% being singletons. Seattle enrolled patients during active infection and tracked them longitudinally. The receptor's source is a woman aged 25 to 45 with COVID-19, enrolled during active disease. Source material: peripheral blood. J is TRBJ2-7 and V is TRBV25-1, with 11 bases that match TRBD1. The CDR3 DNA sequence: TGTGCCAGCAGTGAAGGTGGACAGGGGGCTAACGAGCAGTACTTC. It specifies CASSEGGQGANEQYF.